The text below deals with one TCR beta chain. This entry is derived from a study of CD8 T cells in Susac syndrome. The CDR3 is 16 residues long. CDR1 MDHEN and CDR2 SYDVKM come from the germline V gene. The germline V and J ends were trimmed by 10 bases and 2 bases, with 18 bases remaining between them. Random hexamers were used to reverse transcribe the RNA input (about 0.45 to 1 ug). TCR beta CDR3 was amplified by immunoSEQ multiplex PCR. This amplification extended across 54 Vbeta and 13 Jbeta segments. TCRdb ran MiXCR on the immunoSEQ multiplex PCR reads and lists one entry per CDR3 protein. The sample shows roughly 84,000 distinct CDR3 sequences, around 96% of them seen only once.

The sequence derives from a human donor with Susac syndrome. Sequenced sample: CD8+ T cells from PBMCs. The chain joins TRBV28 to TRBJ2-6; perhaps TRBD1 as D (6 bases). The CDR3 spells CATSNRETPGANVLTF. The CDR3 DNA follows: TGTGCCACCTCGAACAGGGAAACTCCTGGGGCCAACGTCCTGACTTTC.